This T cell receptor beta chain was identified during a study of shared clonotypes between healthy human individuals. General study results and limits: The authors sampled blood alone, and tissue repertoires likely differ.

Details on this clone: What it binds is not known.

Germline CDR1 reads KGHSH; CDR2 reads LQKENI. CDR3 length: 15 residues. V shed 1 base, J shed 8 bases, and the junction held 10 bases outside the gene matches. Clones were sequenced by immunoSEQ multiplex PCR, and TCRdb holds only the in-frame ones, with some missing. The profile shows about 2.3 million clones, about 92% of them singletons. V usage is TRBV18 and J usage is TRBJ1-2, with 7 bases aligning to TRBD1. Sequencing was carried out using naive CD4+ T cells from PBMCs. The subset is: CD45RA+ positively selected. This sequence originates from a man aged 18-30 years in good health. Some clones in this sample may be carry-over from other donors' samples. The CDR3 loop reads CASSPLIGQVEGYTF. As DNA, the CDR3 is TGTGCCAGCTCACCACTAATCGGACAGGTCGAAGGCTACACCTTC. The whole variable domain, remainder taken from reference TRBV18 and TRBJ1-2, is NAGVMQNPRHLVRRRGQEARLRCSPMKGHSHVYWYRQLPEEGLKFMVYLQKENIIDESGMPKERFSAEFPKEGPSILRIQQVVRGDSAAYFCASSPLIGQVEGYTFGSGTRLTVV.